One and the same sample provided the 30 T cell receptor beta chains below, sequenced in a study of a mutant IDH1 vaccine in newly diagnosed glioma listed by TCRdb under 2021. These TCRs are of unknown antigen specificity. The sample's time point label, decoded: week 23, last vaccination. Each vaccine dose was 300 ug of a 20-mer mutant IDH1 peptide in Montanide, given subcutaneously with topical imiquimod. The library was prepared using the immunoSEQ multiplex PCR assay. What TCRdb holds here is the immuneACCESS table cut down to in-frame rearrangements. Part of the clones is not present; checked against another copy, under half of the missing clones reflect an unresolved V gene, and the others are unexplained. This sample comprises 50,000 to 85,000 clones, over 75% of them detected only once. The ten largest make up roughly 15% of the sample. This sample comprised PBMCs, obtained from a glioma patient whose treatment included an IDH1 peptide vaccine. The receptors were gathered from a man between 18 and 35 years old with glioma.

A few counts support this clone. The V gene is TRBV6-5, the J gene TRBJ1-1; unclear D gene. Germline values: CDR1 MNHEY, CDR2 SVGAGI. The CDR3 consists of 13 residues. Trimming took off 1 base at V and 11 bases at J, with 14 bases between the two ends. CDR3 DNA: TGTGCCAGCAGTTACTGGGCAGGCATAGAGGCTTTCTTT. Translating it yields CASSYWAGIEAFF.

The rearrangement uses TRBV19 and TRBJ2-3; possibly TRBD1 for D (6 bases). V lost 8 bases and J 0 bases, leaving 15 bases between the germline ends. The CDR3 consists of 15 residues. Germline V gives CDR1 LNHDA, CDR2 SQIVND (reference sequence). The DNA for the CDR3 is TGTGCCAGTGCCTTATGGACAGACAGCACAGATACGCAGTATTTT. Protein product: CASALWTDSTDTQYF.

The rearrangement links TRBV27 to TRBJ1-1; 7 bases are a match to TRBD1. This CDR3 has 15 amino acids. CDR1 MNHEY and CDR2 SMNVEV come from the germline V gene (reference sequence). The V and J ends lost 5 bases and 2 bases, in that order; junction bases with no gene match: 8. The CDR3 loop is CASSPRTGANTEAFF. DNA for the CDR3: TGTGCCAGCAGTCCAAGGACAGGAGCCAACACTGAAGCTTTCTTT.

The V gene is TRBV9, the J gene TRBJ2-7; D could derive from TRBD1 or TRBD2 (5 bases each). The V gene's germline CDR1 is SGDLS and CDR2 YYNGEE. Trimming removed 0 bases at V and 2 bases at J, with 15 bases between. The CDR3 is 16 amino acids. The CDR3 loop is CASSVGAGTGTYEQYF. The CDR3 region has the DNA TGTGCCAGCAGCGTAGGTGCCGGGACGGGAACCTACGAGCAGTACTTC.

This clone was observed a single time. The rearrangement uses TRBV18 and TRBJ2-4; D perhaps matches TRBD1 (6 bases). Germline CDR1 reads KGHSH; CDR2 reads LQKENI. The CDR3 totals 18 residues. Trimming took 3 bases from V and 7 from J, leaving 25 bases between them. CDR3 in amino acids: CASSPQGVGRGAGNIQYF. The CDR3 bases are TGTGCCAGCTCACCCCAAGGTGTGGGCAGGGGCGCTGGGAACATTCAGTACTTC.

Regarding this clone: At one end, the junction sequence differs from germline, possibly due to a read error. The chain is built from TRBV7-7 and TRBJ2-3, with TRBD1 matching over 9 bases. This CDR3 contains 14 residues. Germline CDR1 SSHAT, CDR2 FNYEAQ (reference sequence). The CDR3 DNA reads as TGTGCTAGCAGCTTAGGGACAGGGCTCGATACGCAGTATTTT. Its protein is CASSLGTGLDTQYF.

This clone appeared a single time. J is TRBJ2-1 and V is TRBV9; 9 bases are shared with TRBD2. Germline CDR1 SGDLS, CDR2 YYNGEE. The CDR3 contains 15 residues. Trimming took 4 bases from V and 4 from J; bases not matched to a gene: 6. For the CDR3, the DNA is TGTGCCAGCAGCCCGACTAGCGGAAAGTACAATGAGCAGTTCTTC. It yields the protein CASSPTSGKYNEQFF.

The chain links TRBV28 to TRBJ2-5, with 8 bases aligning to TRBD1. Germline values: CDR1 MDHEN, CDR2 SYDVKM. The CDR3 consists of 17 residues. Trimming took 6 bases from V and 2 from J; bases not matched to a gene: 14. The CDR3 protein is CASSPGQGRPNQETQYF. DNA of the CDR3: TGTGCCAGCAGCCCCGGACAGGGCCGACCTAATCAAGAGACCCAGTACTTC.

The chain joins TRBV5-1 to TRBJ2-7; 7 bases align to TRBD2. This CDR3 has 17 residues. V gave up 2 bases and J gave up 1 base; unmatched junction bases: 12. Germline V gene data show CDR1 as SGHRS and CDR2 as YFSETQ. As DNA, the CDR3 is TGCGCCAGCAGCTTCGGGGCTAGCGGTACCTCATCCTACGAGCAGTACTTC. It encodes CASSFGASGTSSYEQYF.

The V call is TRBV18, the J call TRBJ1-1; D is unresolved. CDR1 is KGHSH, CDR2 LQKENI, per germline. The CDR3 has 13 residues. The V end was cut by 8 bases, the J end by 3 bases, with 13 bases between. The CDR3 nucleotides are TGTGCCAGCGCCCCGTCAGGATACACTGAAGCTTTCTTT. Its translation: CASAPSGYTEAFF.

The CDR3 loop reads CASSFSGNTGELFF. Here the CDR3 DNA reads TGTGCCAGCAGTTTCTCAGGGAACACCGGGGAGCTGTTTTTT. This rearrangement joins TRBV6-5 to TRBJ2-2; D gene unclear. Trimming removed 4 bases at V and 1 base at J, with 7 bases between. This CDR3 has 14 residues. CDR1 is MNHEY, CDR2 SVGAGI, per germline.

V and J are TRBV2 and TRBJ1-6; 7 positions match TRBD1. The CDR3 covers 15 residues. The germline V gene encodes CDR1 SNHLY and CDR2 FYNNEI. The trim removed 4 bases at V and 9 bases at J, leaving 9 bases unmatched. The CDR3 sequence: CASSASTGFGSPLHF. Written as DNA, the CDR3 is TGTGCCAGCAGTGCCTCGACAGGGTTTGGTTCACCCCTCCACTTT.

This clone occurred once. The CDR3 DNA sequence: TGTGCCAGCAGTGACTCGAGGGTTTATAATTCACCCCTCCACTTT. It encodes CASSDSRVYNSPLHF. The genes are TRBV6-4 and TRBJ1-6; no clear D. This CDR3 is built from 15 residues. Germline-derived CDR1 and CDR2 are MRHNA and SNTAGT. The V gene lost 0 bases and the J gene lost 4 bases, with 7 bases spanning the gap.

The chain has TRBV2 and TRBJ2-4; weak D call: TRBD2 (6 bases). CDR1 is SNHLY, CDR2 FYNNEI, per germline. V was trimmed by 7 bases and J by 8 bases, leaving 15 bases between them. This CDR3 is 13 amino acids long. The CDR3: CASKVEGGDIQYF. CDR3 DNA: TGTGCCAGCAAAGTGGAGGGAGGAGACATTCAGTACTTC.

The chain employs TRBV7-9 and TRBJ1-6; weak D call: TRBD1 (6 bases). CDR3 length equals 15 residues. Per the germline V gene, CDR1 is SEHNR and CDR2 is FQNEAQ (reference sequence). The V and J ends lost 5 bases and 6 bases respectively, with 14 bases between them. The CDR3 protein is CASSAQGQLNSPLHF. As DNA, the CDR3 is TGTGCCAGCAGCGCACAGGGCCAGCTTAATTCACCCCTCCACTTT.

The V call is TRBV2, the J call TRBJ2-1; perhaps TRBD2 as D (6 bases). Germline assignment: CDR1 SNHLY and CDR2 FYNNEI. CDR3 length: 13 residues. The V and J ends lost 6 bases and 7 bases respectively, with 13 bases between them. The CDR3 loop is CASRRGEANEQFF. DNA of the CDR3: TGTGCCAGCAGGCGCGGGGAGGCGAATGAGCAGTTCTTC.

The genes are TRBV7-9 and TRBJ1-2; tentatively, D is TRBD1 (5 bases). CDR3 length: 13 amino acids. The ends were cut back, 5 bases at V and 13 bases at J, with 20 bases in the middle. Germline values: CDR1 SEHNR, CDR2 FQNEAQ (reference sequence). CDR3 loop: CASSPRTRVGSTF. In nucleotides, the CDR3 is TGTGCCAGCAGCCCCCGGACCAGGGTTGGATCCACCTTC.

The chain carries TRBV25-1 and TRBJ2-7, with D unclear. The V end lost 1 base, the J end lost 2 bases, and 15 bases lay between the germline ends. Germline V lookup: CDR1 MGHDK, CDR2 SYGVNS. The CDR3 is 16 residues long. The CDR3 region has the DNA TGTGCCAGCAGTGAATCGGCCCTCCTTGGAGCCTACGAGCAGTACTTC. The encoded protein is CASSESALLGAYEQYF.

The chain joins TRBV7-8 to TRBJ1-6; no definite D call. CDR1 is SGHVS and CDR2 is FQNEAQ in the germline V gene. V was cut by 3 bases and J by 0 bases, with 6 bases left in between. CDR3 length: 15 residues. The DNA of the CDR3 is TGTGCCAGCAGCTTTTTAGGCTCCTATAATTCACCCCTCCACTTT. Amino acid sequence: CASSFLGSYNSPLHF.

The chain combines TRBV19 with TRBJ2-1; 8 bases are a match to TRBD2. The CDR3 has 15 amino acids. CDR1 and CDR2 (germline): LNHDA, SQIVND (reference sequence). J lost 8 bases, V lost 9 bases, and 15 bases had no gene match. CDR3 residues: CASAREAGVHHEQFF. The CDR3 DNA reads TGTGCCAGCGCCCGTGAAGCGGGAGTTCACCATGAGCAGTTCTTC.

The V gene is TRBV19, the J gene TRBJ2-7; D call uncertain. Trimming left V 6 bases short and J 0 bases short, with 9 bases between. There are 13 residues in the CDR3. From germline, CDR1 is LNHDA and CDR2 SQIVND (reference sequence). CDR3 nucleotides: TGTGCCAGTAGGAACCGTGTCTCCTACGAGCAGTACTTC. It codes for CASRNRVSYEQYF.

The chain carries TRBV5-6 and TRBJ2-5, with no clear D. CDR1 and CDR2 from the germline V gene are SGHDT and YYEEEE. V lost 0 bases and J lost 3, with 15 bases in between. This CDR3 is built from 16 residues. CDR3 nucleotide sequence: TGTGCCAGCAGCTTGGGTGGGTGGACCGAGGAAGAGACCCAGTACTTC. Residues: CASSLGGWTEEETQYF.

V is TRBV7-9 and J is TRBJ2-1; no firm D call. V lost 3 bases and J 0 bases, leaving 15 bases between the germline ends. The CDR3 spans 17 residues. CDR1 is SEHNR and CDR2 is FQNEAQ in the germline V gene (reference sequence). The CDR3 protein is CASSFTAVKSSYNEQFF. The DNA of the CDR3 is TGTGCCAGCAGCTTCACGGCGGTCAAGAGCTCCTACAATGAGCAGTTCTTC.

This clone was recorded a few times. V is TRBV2 and J is TRBJ1-1; weak D call: TRBD1 (6 bases). Germline V gene lookup returns CDR1 SNHLY and CDR2 FYNNEI. V was cut by 8 bases and J by 7 bases, with 11 bases left in between. This CDR3 is 11 amino acids long. The chain's CDR3 is CASGRDIEAFF. The CDR3 nucleotides read TGTGCCAGCGGTAGGGACATTGAAGCTTTCTTT.

The rearrangement uses TRBV10-2 and TRBJ1-1; 7 positions agree with TRBD1. From germline, CDR1 is WSHSY and CDR2 SAAADI. V shed 8 bases and J 1 base; nucleotides not matched to a gene: 7. CDR3 length equals 14 residues. CDR3 in amino acids: CASGRDRANTEAFF. CDR3 bases: TGCGCCAGCGGGAGAGACAGGGCGAACACTGAAGCTTTCTTT.

The chain joins TRBV9 to TRBJ1-3; unclear D gene. Germline-derived CDR1 and CDR2 are SGDLS and YYNGEE. This CDR3 has 13 amino acids. Trimming left V 0 bases short and J 8 bases short, with 9 bases between. CDR3 residues: CASSVDASDTIYF. The DNA for the CDR3 is TGTGCCAGCAGCGTAGACGCATCCGACACCATATATTTT.

V and J are TRBV7-2 and TRBJ1-3; D remains ambiguous. The CDR3 is 14 residues long. Germline V CDR1 and CDR2: SGHTA, FQGNSA. V lost 3 bases, J lost 4 bases, and 10 bases lay in between. The CDR3 DNA reads as TGTGCCAGCAGCTTCCCCGGTATGGGAAACACCATATATTTT. Encoded protein: CASSFPGMGNTIYF.

The chain recombines TRBV6-5 with TRBJ2-3; D is possibly TRBD1 (6 bases). This CDR3 is built from 14 residues. Deletions cut 6 bases from V and 5 bases from J, with 15 bases between. Germline CDR1 and CDR2: MNHEY and SVGAGI. In nucleotides, the CDR3 is TGTGCCAGCAGCAACCCCGGGACATTAGATACGCAGTATTTT. It encodes CASSNPGTLDTQYF.

The genes are TRBV12-5 and TRBJ2-2; 9 bases align to TRBD1. V was clipped by 5 bases and J by 5 bases; unmatched bases: 6. This CDR3 region has 15 residues. Germline values: CDR1 LGHNT, CDR2 FRNRAP. CDR3 nucleotides: TGTGCTAGTGGTCCCGGGACAGGGTTAACCGGGGAGCTGTTTTTT. Translation: CASGPGTGLTGELFF.

The V gene is TRBV18, the J gene TRBJ1-1; tentative D call: TRBD1 (6 bases). The CDR3 is 14 amino acids. Germline V gene lookup returns CDR1 KGHSH and CDR2 LQKENI. V was shortened by 4 bases and J by 4 bases, with 13 bases between the two germline ends. The chain's CDR3 is CASSRIQGSTEAFF. The CDR3 DNA sequence: TGTGCCAGCTCACGCATCCAGGGGAGCACTGAAGCTTTCTTT.